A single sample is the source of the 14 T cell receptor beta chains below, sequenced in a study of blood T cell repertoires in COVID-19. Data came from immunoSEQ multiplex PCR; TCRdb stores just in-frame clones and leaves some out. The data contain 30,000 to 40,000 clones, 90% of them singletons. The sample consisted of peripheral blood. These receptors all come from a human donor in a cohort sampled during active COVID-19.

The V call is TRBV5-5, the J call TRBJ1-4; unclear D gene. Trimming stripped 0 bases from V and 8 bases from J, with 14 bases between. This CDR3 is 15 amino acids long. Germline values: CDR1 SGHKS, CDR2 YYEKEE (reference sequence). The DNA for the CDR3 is TGTGCCAGCAGCTTGGCGGGGTTGCTCGGGGAAAAACTGTTTTTT. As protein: CASSLAGLLGEKLFF.

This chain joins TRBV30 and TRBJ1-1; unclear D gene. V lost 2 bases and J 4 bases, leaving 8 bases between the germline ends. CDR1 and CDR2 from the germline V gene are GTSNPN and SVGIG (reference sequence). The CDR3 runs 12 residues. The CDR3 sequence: CAWSPLSTEAFF. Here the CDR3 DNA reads TGTGCCTGGAGTCCCCTCTCCACTGAAGCTTTCTTT.

As DNA, the CDR3 is TGTGCCAGCAGCCTAGGGGGCCTCCAGGAGACCCAGTACTTC. It translates to CASSLGGLQETQYF. J is TRBJ2-5 and V is TRBV9; TRBD1 matches 7 bases. V lost 4 bases to trimming and J lost 5 bases; unmatched junction nucleotides: 8. There are 14 residues in the CDR3. Germline V lookup: CDR1 SGDLS, CDR2 YYNGEE.

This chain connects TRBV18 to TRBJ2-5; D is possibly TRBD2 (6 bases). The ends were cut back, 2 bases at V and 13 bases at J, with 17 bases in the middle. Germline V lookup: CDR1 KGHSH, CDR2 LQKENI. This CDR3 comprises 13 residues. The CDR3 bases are TGTGCCAGCTCACCAACTCCTCGGGGGAAGATGTACTTC. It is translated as CASSPTPRGKMYF.

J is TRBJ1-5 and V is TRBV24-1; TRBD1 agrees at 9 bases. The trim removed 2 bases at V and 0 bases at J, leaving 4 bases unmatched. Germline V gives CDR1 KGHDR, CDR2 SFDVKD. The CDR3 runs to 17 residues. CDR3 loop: CATSDSGTGYSNQPQHF. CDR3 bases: TGTGCCACCAGTGATTCCGGGACAGGGTATAGCAATCAGCCCCAGCATTTT.

The CDR3 region is CAWRGSGRQAEAFF. The DNA of the CDR3 is TGTGCCTGGAGGGGTAGTGGGAGACAAGCTGAAGCTTTCTTT. The chain joins TRBV30 to TRBJ1-1; the D is unclear. The CDR3 sequence is 14 residues long. V was trimmed by 3 bases and J by 6 bases, leaving 17 bases between them. Germline assignment: CDR1 GTSNPN and CDR2 SVGIG (reference sequence).

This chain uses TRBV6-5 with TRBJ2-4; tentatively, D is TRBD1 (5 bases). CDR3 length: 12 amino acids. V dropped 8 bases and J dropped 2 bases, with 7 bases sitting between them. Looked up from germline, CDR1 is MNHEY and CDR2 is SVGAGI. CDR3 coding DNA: TGTGCCAGCCAGGGAACCAAAAACATTCAGTACTTC. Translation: CASQGTKNIQYF.

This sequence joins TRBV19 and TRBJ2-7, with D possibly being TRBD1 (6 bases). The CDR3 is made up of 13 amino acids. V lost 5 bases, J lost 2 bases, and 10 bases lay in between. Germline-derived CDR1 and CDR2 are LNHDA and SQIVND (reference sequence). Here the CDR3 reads CASSVPGAYEQYF. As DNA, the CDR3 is TGTGCCAGTAGTGTACCAGGGGCCTACGAGCAGTACTTC.

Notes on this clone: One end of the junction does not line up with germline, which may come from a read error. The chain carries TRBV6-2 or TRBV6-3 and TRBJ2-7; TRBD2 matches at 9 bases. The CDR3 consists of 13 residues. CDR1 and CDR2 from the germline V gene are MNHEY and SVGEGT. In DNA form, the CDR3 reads TGTGCCAGCAGTTATAGGCAGTTTAGCGGGAGTACCTTC. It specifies CASSYRQFSGSTF.

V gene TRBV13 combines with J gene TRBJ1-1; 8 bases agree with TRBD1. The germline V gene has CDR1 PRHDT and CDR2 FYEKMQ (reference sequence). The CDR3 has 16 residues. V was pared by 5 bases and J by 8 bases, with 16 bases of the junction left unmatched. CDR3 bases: TGTGCCAGCAGCCGCTGGGACAGGATGGTTGAAGGGGAAGCTTTCTTT. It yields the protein CASSRWDRMVEGEAFF.

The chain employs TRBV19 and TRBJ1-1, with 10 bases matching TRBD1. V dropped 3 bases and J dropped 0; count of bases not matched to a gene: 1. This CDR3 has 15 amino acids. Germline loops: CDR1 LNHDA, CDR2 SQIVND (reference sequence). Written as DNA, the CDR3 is TGTGCCAGTAGTATCGGGACAGGGGTGAACACTGAAGCTTTCTTT. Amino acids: CASSIGTGVNTEAFF.

CDR3 sequence reads: CASSLLEGLAGGYNEQFF. The CDR3 nucleotides read TGTGCCAGCAGTTTATTGGAGGGACTAGCGGGAGGTTACAATGAGCAGTTCTTC. The chain links TRBV27 to TRBJ2-1; 15 positions agree with TRBD2. The germline CDR1 and CDR2 sequences are MNHEY and SMNVEV (reference sequence). This CDR3 has 18 residues. After removal of 1 base from V and 4 bases from J, the junction contained 5 bases not matched to a gene.

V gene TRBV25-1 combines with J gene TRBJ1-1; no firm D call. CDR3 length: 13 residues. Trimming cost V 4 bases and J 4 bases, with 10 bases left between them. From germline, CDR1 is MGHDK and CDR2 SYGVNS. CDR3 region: CASSVSGSTEAFF. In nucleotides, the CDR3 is TGTGCCAGCAGTGTGAGCGGGAGCACTGAAGCTTTCTTT. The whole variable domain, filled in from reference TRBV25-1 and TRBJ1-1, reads EADIYQTPRYLVIGTGKKITLECSQTMGHDKMYWYQQDPGMELHLIHYSYGVNSTEKGDLSSESTVSRIRTEHFPLTLESARPSHTSQYLCASSVSGSTEAFFGQGTRLTVV.

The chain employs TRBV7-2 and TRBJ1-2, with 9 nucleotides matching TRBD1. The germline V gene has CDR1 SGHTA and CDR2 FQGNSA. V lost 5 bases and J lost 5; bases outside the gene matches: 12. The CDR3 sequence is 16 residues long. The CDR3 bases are TGTGCCAGCAGCCCAGGGGGCGGACAGGGGATGTATGGCTACACCTTC. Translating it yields CASSPGGGQGMYGYTF. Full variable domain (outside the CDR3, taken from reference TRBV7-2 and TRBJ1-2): GAGVSQSPSNKVTEKGKDVELRCDPISGHTALYWYRQSLGQGLEFLIYFQGNSAPDKSGLPSDRFSAERTGGSVSTLTIQRTQQEDSAVYLCASSPGGGQGMYGYTFGSGTRLTVV.